Below are 27 T cell receptor beta chains sequenced from a single sample in a study of response to subunit inactivated influenza vaccine (dated by TCRdb to 2016 to 2019). The library was prepared using RT-PCR. The sequencer listed for this sample is Illumina HiSeq 2500. In TCRdb, the public reads were trimmed at Q25 with fastp and aligned with MiXCR, with productive beta chains retained. Rows are unified per CDR3 protein, each entry keeping the most common DNA and genes. Recorded for this sample are about 700,000 distinct CDR3 sequences; 15% to 17% of them occurred a single time. Of the sample, around a tenth falls within the top ten clones. The source was PBMCs from blood, collected 11 to 12 days after vaccination. The receptor set was obtained from a man aged 45-60 years who received an inactivated influenza vaccine. Donor details come from another sample of the same person, matched by shared clones.

In regard to this clonotype: Germline and junction disagree at one end, which may indicate a read error. V gene TRBV6-1 combines with J gene TRBJ2-7; 15 positions match TRBD2. The germline CDR1 and CDR2 sequences are MNHNS and SASEGT. The length of the CDR3 is 19 residues. The CDR3 spells CASTLRVGLAGGIGYERYF. The DNA for the CDR3 is TGTGCCAGCACCCTCCGGGTGGGACTAGCGGGAGGAATTGGGTACGAGCGGTACTTC.

This clonotype was recorded a few times. The chain couples TRBV7-2 to TRBJ2-5, with 7 bases fitting TRBD1. The CDR3 loop spans 14 amino acids. With 6 bases clipped from V and 7 bases from J, the junction kept 11 bases outside the gene matches. Looked up from germline, CDR1 is SGHTA and CDR2 is FQGNSA. DNA of the CDR3: TGTGCCAGCAGTTTGGACAGGAGCCTGATGACCCAGTACTTC. Amino acid sequence: CASSLDRSLMTQYF.

The rearrangement joins TRBV7-2 to TRBJ2-7; 7 bases fit TRBD1. Unmatched junction bases numbered 7, after V lost 5 bases and J lost 6 bases. The V gene's germline CDR1 is SGHTA and CDR2 FQGNSA. This CDR3 region has 13 residues. The CDR3 region has the DNA TGTGCCAGCAGCCCGGACAGGAAAGTCGAGCAGTACTTC. Amino acids: CASSPDRKVEQYF.

This chain links TRBV7-9 with TRBJ1-2, with D tentatively TRBD1 (6 bases). This CDR3 comprises 15 residues. From germline, CDR1 is SEHNR and CDR2 FQNEAQ (reference sequence). V dropped 1 base and J dropped 6 bases, with 15 bases sitting between them. Written as DNA, the CDR3 is TGTGCCAGCAGCTTAGAGCCCACAGGGTCTCATGGCTACACCTTC. Encoded protein: CASSLEPTGSHGYTF.

This clonotype was observed a single time. Germline and junction disagree at one end, which may indicate a read error. The rearrangement links TRBV12-3 or TRBV12-4 to TRBJ2-3; 10 bases agree with TRBD1. The length of the CDR3 is 14 residues. CDR3 coding DNA: TGTGACAGCAGGATCGGGACAGGGGTCGATACGCAGTATTTT. Translation: CDSRIGTGVDTQYF.

This clonotype was picked up many times. The chain combines TRBV7-7 with TRBJ2-5; D may be TRBD2 (5 bases). Germline assignment: CDR1 SSHAT and CDR2 FNYEAQ (reference sequence). Trimming took 2 bases from V and 3 from J, leaving 13 bases between them. The CDR3 loop spans 15 amino acids. The CDR3 here is CASSLYEASKETQYF. The CDR3 nucleotides are TGTGCCAGCAGCTTATACGAGGCTAGCAAAGAGACCCAGTACTTC.

The chain couples TRBV12-3 or TRBV12-4 to TRBJ2-7, with 7 bases that match TRBD2. With V trimmed by 5 bases and J by 6 bases, 13 bases remained unmatched. The CDR3 is 15 amino acids. For the CDR3, the DNA is TGTGCCAGCAGTCTCCCGGGCGCGGGAGACTCCGAGCAGTACTTC. It translates to CASSLPGAGDSEQYF.

This clonotype was counted ten times or more. The genes are TRBV6-4 and TRBJ1-6; a possible D gene is TRBD1 (6 bases). The CDR3 covers 15 residues. CDR1 MRHNA and CDR2 SNTAGT come from the germline V gene. Trimming shortened V by 0 bases and J by 5 bases, and 8 bases separated the two germline ends. As DNA, the CDR3 is TGTGCCAGCAGTGACTCGCCAGGGGATAATTCACCCCTCCACTTT. It translates to CASSDSPGDNSPLHF.

The table lists this clonotype with a few counts. The chain is built from TRBV7-8 and TRBJ2-1; 8 nucleotides match TRBD2. J lost 3 bases, V lost 7 bases, and 5 bases had no gene match. The CDR3 is made up of 14 amino acids. CDR1 and CDR2 (germline): SGHVS, FQNEAQ. CDR3: CASIALAVYNEQFF. CDR3 coding DNA: TGTGCCAGCATCGCACTAGCGGTCTACAATGAGCAGTTCTTC.

This clonotype was counted at least ten times. V gene TRBV3-1 combines with J gene TRBJ2-7, with TRBD2 as a possible D gene (5 bases). CDR3 length equals 14 residues. Between the trimmed V and J ends, which lost 5 bases and 0 bases, there was a span of 11 bases. Germline V gene data show CDR1 as LGHDT and CDR2 as YNNKEL (reference sequence). CDR3 coding DNA: TGTGCCAGCAGCTACTTCGGGGACTCCTACGAGCAGTACTTC. This translates into CASSYFGDSYEQYF.

Ten or more counts support this clonotype. The chain links TRBV29-1 to TRBJ2-3; 8 bases are a match to TRBD1. Germline CDR1 SQVTM, CDR2 ANQGSEA. This CDR3 has 15 amino acids. The V gene end was trimmed by 2 bases and the J gene end by 0 bases; junction bases not matched to a gene: 4. CDR3 region: CSVEKTGDSTDTQYF. The CDR3 coding sequence is TGCAGCGTTGAAAAGACAGGGGATAGCACAGATACGCAGTATTTT.

The V gene is TRBV7-6, the J gene TRBJ2-1, with TRBD1 matching 9 bases. CDR1 SGHVS and CDR2 FNYEAQ come from the germline V gene. The junction had 7 bases not matched to a gene; V was cut back by 1 base and J by 3 bases. This CDR3 comprises 17 residues. CDR3: CASSLDRTGAIYNEQFF. In DNA form, the CDR3 reads TGTGCCAGCAGCTTAGATCGGACAGGGGCCATCTACAATGAGCAGTTCTTC.

In its sample, this clonotype was seen many times. This chain links TRBV20-1 with TRBJ2-1, with D perhaps matching TRBD2 (6 bases). This CDR3 contains 12 residues. With 3 bases removed from V and 8 bases from J, the gap between germline ends came to 11 bases. The germline CDR1 and CDR2 sequences are DFQATT and SNEGSKA (reference sequence). The CDR3 bases are TGCAGTGCTAGTTTGGGGGGTCATGAGCAGTTCTTC. Translation gives CSASLGGHEQFF.

This chain links TRBV11-3 with TRBJ2-5; no definite D call. This CDR3 is built from 14 residues. Between the trimmed V and J ends, which lost 5 bases and 2 bases, there was a span of 12 bases. Germline CDR1 and CDR2: SGHNT and YENEEA. CDR3 in DNA: TGTGCCAGCAGCCTAGGACCATTTCAAGAGACCCAGTACTTC. Protein sequence: CASSLGPFQETQYF.

This clonotype was seen a few times. The J gene is TRBJ2-5, the V gene TRBV21-1. TRBV21-1 is a pseudogene locus. The CDR3 is 12 amino acids. CDR3 sequence (DNA): TGTGCCAGCAGCAAAGGGGTAGCGACCCAGTACTTC. It specifies CASSKGVATQYF.

There are a few counts of this clonotype. The chain joins TRBV11-2 to TRBJ1-5; D ambiguous. Germline V gene lookup returns CDR1 SGHAT and CDR2 FQNNGV. The ends were cut back, 1 base at V and 7 bases at J, with 20 bases in the middle. The CDR3 has 17 amino acids. CDR3 nucleotides: TGTGCCAGCAGCTTAGGGGTCGGGCAGGTAGAGAGCCAGCCCCAGCATTTT. This sequence encodes CASSLGVGQVESQPQHF.

The J gene is TRBJ1-1, the V gene TRBV6-1, with TRBD1 as a possible D gene (5 bases). Germline lookup yields CDR1 MNHNS and CDR2 SASEGT. The germline V and J ends were trimmed by 10 bases and 1 base, with 13 bases remaining between them. This CDR3 is 13 amino acids long. The CDR3 loop reads CATTPGGNTEAFF. The CDR3 DNA reads TGTGCCACCACTCCTGGGGGGAACACTGAAGCTTTCTTT.

This rearrangement joins TRBV12-3 or TRBV12-4 to TRBJ1-2; tentatively, D is TRBD1 (6 bases). This CDR3 spans 13 amino acids. Trimming left V 4 bases short and J 5 bases short, with 11 bases between. This chain's CDR3 is CASSYTGRYGYTF. In DNA form, the CDR3 reads TGTGCCAGCAGTTATACAGGGAGATATGGCTACACCTTC.

In its sample, this clonotype was seen many times. CDR3 loop: CASSLWETGVYTEAFF. The CDR3 nucleotides are TGTGCCAGCAGCTTATGGGAGACAGGGGTTTACACTGAAGCTTTCTTT. This sequence joins TRBV7-8 and TRBJ1-1; TRBD1 agrees at 8 bases. Germline CDR1 reads SGHVS; CDR2 reads FQNEAQ. The CDR3 length is 16 residues. Trimming took 2 bases from V and 3 from J; bases not matched to a gene: 8.

This clonotype was seen only a few times. The chain recombines TRBV5-1 with TRBJ2-3; the match to TRBD2 covers 14 bases. The trim removed 3 bases at V and 2 bases at J, leaving 5 bases unmatched. This CDR3 is built from 17 residues. Germline-derived CDR1 and CDR2 are SGHRS and YFSETQ. The CDR3 DNA reads as TGCGCCAGCAGCTGGGGGACTAGCGGGGGCAACACAGATACGCAGTATTTT. Its translation is CASSWGTSGGNTDTQYF.

This clonotype was observed at least ten times. The V gene is TRBV18, the J gene TRBJ2-3; D ambiguous. The germline V gene encodes CDR1 KGHSH and CDR2 LQKENI. The germline V and J ends were trimmed by 2 bases and 5 bases, with 8 bases remaining between them. The CDR3 has 13 amino acids. Here the CDR3 DNA reads TGTGCCAGCTCACCATTTGAGCTAGATACGCAGTATTTT. This gives the protein CASSPFELDTQYF.

The chain has TRBV18 and TRBJ1-1; weak D call: TRBD1 (6 bases). CDR3 length: 13 residues. V dropped 5 bases and J dropped 6 bases, with 13 bases sitting between them. CDR1 is KGHSH and CDR2 is LQKENI in the germline V gene. For the CDR3, the DNA is TGTGCCAGCTCATCAACAGGGAGTGCTGAAGCTTTCTTT. This translates into CASSSTGSAEAFF.

The chain joins TRBV3-1 to TRBJ1-1; no definite D call. The CDR3 is 13 residues long. Germline V gives CDR1 LGHDT, CDR2 YNNKEL (reference sequence). Trimming took 6 bases from V and 1 from J, leaving 9 bases between them. CDR3 region: CASSQLGNTEAFF. CDR3 nucleotide sequence: TGTGCCAGCAGTCAGTTGGGGAACACTGAAGCTTTCTTT.

The chain is built from TRBV7-9 and TRBJ2-1; maybe TRBD2 (5 bases). This CDR3 comprises 14 residues. CDR1 is SEHNR, CDR2 FQNEAQ, per germline (reference sequence). The V end was cut by 4 bases, the J end by 2 bases, with 9 bases between. The CDR3 region has the DNA TGTGCCAGCAGCTCGCCCGGGGCCTACAATGAGCAGTTCTTC. Translation: CASSSPGAYNEQFF.

This clonotype has ten or more counts. The chain joins TRBV20-1 to TRBJ2-3; perhaps TRBD2 as D (6 bases). Trimming removed 3 bases from V and 1 base from J, with 14 bases in between. The CDR3 is 15 residues long. Looked up from germline, CDR1 is DFQATT and CDR2 is SNEGSKA (reference sequence). CDR3 DNA sequence: TGCAGTGCTAGGGAGGGTGCGGTAGGCACAGATACGCAGTATTTT. Its protein product is CSAREGAVGTDTQYF.

At least ten counts were recorded for this clonotype. The chain recombines TRBV10-3 with TRBJ2-7, with D tentatively TRBD1 (5 bases). CDR3 length: 16 residues. V shed 2 bases and J shed 0 bases, with 14 bases lying between them. The germline gives CDR1 ENHRY, CDR2 SYGVKD. The chain's CDR3 is CAISEMGPGSSYEQYF. Here the CDR3 DNA reads TGTGCCATCAGTGAGATGGGGCCGGGTAGCTCCTACGAGCAGTACTTC.

In this sample, this clonotype turned up a few times. The chain has TRBV7-2 and TRBJ1-5, with TRBD1 as a possible D gene (5 bases). The CDR3 runs 13 residues. With 5 bases removed from V and 7 bases from J, the gap between germline ends came to 12 bases. CDR1 is SGHTA and CDR2 is FQGNSA in the germline V gene. The CDR3 loop is CASSPDGGQPQHF. The CDR3 coding sequence is TGTGCCAGCAGCCCCGATGGGGGGCAGCCCCAGCATTTT.